This entry lists 18 T cell receptor beta chains sequenced from one sample in a study of graft-versus-host responses after intestinal transplantation. Here immunoSEQ multiplex PCR was the method, and the copy in TCRdb shows in-frame clones only, minus some. The data hold over 65,000 clones, with about nine tenths observed a single time. Sequencing used PBMCs, obtained 98 days after intestinal transplantation. The receptor set was obtained from a human patient who received an intestinal transplant, so some T cells may come from the graft donor.

This chain joins TRBV9 and TRBJ2-1; 7 nucleotides agree with TRBD2. The CDR3 sequence is 16 residues long. CDR1 and CDR2 (germline): SGDLS, YYNGEE. J lost 2 bases, V lost 0 bases, and 5 bases had no gene match. In DNA, the CDR3 is TGTGCCAGCAGCGTAGGGCCGGGGGGAACCTACAATGAGCAGTTCTTC. It yields the protein CASSVGPGGTYNEQFF.

The rearrangement uses TRBV4-2 and TRBJ2-1, with TRBD1 as a possible D gene (5 bases). The CDR3 is 15 residues long. Germline lookup yields CDR1 LGHNA and CDR2 YNFKEQ. The germline V and J ends were trimmed by 1 base and 2 bases, with 9 bases remaining between them. The CDR3 DNA sequence: TGTGCCAGCAGCCAAGGAGACAGCCCCTACAATGAGCAGTTCTTC. This codes for CASSQGDSPYNEQFF.

The CDR3 DNA reads TGTGCCAGTAGTCTTAGCGGACATGAGCAGTTCTTC. Its translation is CASSLSGHEQFF. The gene calls are TRBV19 and TRBJ2-1, with D perhaps matching TRBD2 (6 bases). The length of the CDR3 is 12 residues. Trimming took off 5 bases at V and 8 bases at J, with 10 bases between the two ends. Germline CDR1 LNHDA, CDR2 SQIVND (reference sequence).

V gene TRBV2 combines with J gene TRBJ2-7, with unresolved D. Per germline, CDR1 SNHLY and CDR2 FYNNEI. The V end lost 7 bases, the J end lost 4 bases, and 11 bases lay between the germline ends. The CDR3 has 12 residues. The CDR3 bases are TGTGCCAGCAATACACGGGCTTACGAGCAGTACTTC. This encodes CASNTRAYEQYF.

V is TRBV2 and J is TRBJ2-1; possibly TRBD1 or TRBD2 for D (6 bases each). V gave up 6 bases and J gave up 8 bases, with 14 bases separating them. This CDR3 is built from 13 residues. The germline V gene has CDR1 SNHLY and CDR2 FYNNEI. The CDR3 spells CASSGGARDEQFF. The CDR3 bases are TGTGCCAGCAGCGGGGGCGCCAGGGATGAGCAGTTCTTC.

This chain uses TRBV2 with TRBJ2-1; D unclear. With 9 bases removed from V and 4 bases from J, the gap between germline ends came to 7 bases. The CDR3 sequence is 11 residues long. Germline V lookup: CDR1 SNHLY, CDR2 FYNNEI. CDR3 DNA: TGTGCCAGTACACGTTACAATGAGCAGTTCTTC. It translates to CASTRYNEQFF.

This chain uses TRBV2 with TRBJ1-1; D call uncertain. This CDR3 comprises 11 residues. The V and J ends lost 8 bases and 2 bases respectively, with 6 bases between them. From germline, CDR1 is SNHLY and CDR2 FYNNEI. This CDR3 reads CASVGNTEAFF. CDR3 nucleotides: TGTGCCAGCGTAGGCAACACTGAAGCTTTCTTT.

The chain employs TRBV21-1 and TRBJ2-2; TRBD2, the table's D call, was not compared with the DNA. TRBV21-1 is tagged as a pseudogene. The CDR3 contains 17 residues. DNA of the CDR3: TGTGCCAGCAGCAAAGCAGCGGGGGGCCTGTGCACCGGGGAGCTGTTTTTT. This translates into CASSKAAGGLCTGELFF.

V and J are TRBV28 and TRBJ1-5; 9 bases are shared with TRBD1. The CDR3 has 15 amino acids. J gave up 5 bases and V 5 bases, and 7 bases lay outside the gene matches. Germline V gives CDR1 MDHEN, CDR2 SYDVKM. The CDR3 nucleotides read TGTGCCAGCAGTCCGGGACAGGGTGGGGATCAGCCCCAGCATTTT. Residues: CASSPGQGGDQPQHF.

This chain links TRBV5-1 with TRBJ2-3, with no clear D. The CDR3 is 14 amino acids. The V gene's germline CDR1 is SGHRS and CDR2 YFSETQ. The ends were cut back, 0 bases at V and 0 bases at J, with 5 bases in the middle. CDR3 sequence reads: CASSLGGSTDTQYF. CDR3 DNA sequence: TGCGCCAGCAGCTTGGGTGGGAGCACAGATACGCAGTATTTT.

V gene TRBV9 combines with J gene TRBJ1-3; D uncertain. The CDR3 has 15 residues. CDR1 is SGDLS and CDR2 is YYNGEE in the germline V gene. V lost 1 base and J lost 3, with 11 bases in between. CDR3 protein: CASSVNSHGGNTIYF. CDR3 nucleotide sequence: TGTGCCAGCAGCGTAAATTCCCACGGTGGAAACACCATATATTTT.

V gene TRBV29-1 combines with J gene TRBJ1-3; D may be TRBD1 (6 bases). The CDR3 totals 17 residues. V lost 6 bases and J 0 bases, leaving 21 bases between the germline ends. Germline values: CDR1 SQVTM, CDR2 ANQGSEA. The CDR3 protein is CSVYPLTGRNSGNTIYF. As DNA, the CDR3 is TGCAGCGTGTATCCCCTAACAGGGCGTAACTCTGGAAACACCATATATTTT. The full variable domain, rest sourced from reference TRBV29-1 and TRBJ1-3, is SAVISQKPSRDICQRGTSLTIQCQVDSQVTMMFWYRQQPGQSLTLIATANQGSEATYESGFVIDKFPISRPNLTFSTLTVSNMSPEDSSIYLCSVYPLTGRNSGNTIYFGEGSWLTVV.

The chain has TRBV19 and TRBJ2-2, with a tentative D call TRBD2 (6 bases). The germline gives CDR1 LNHDA, CDR2 SQIVND (reference sequence). This CDR3 comprises 15 residues. The germline V and J ends were trimmed by 4 bases and 5 bases, with 14 bases remaining between them. The DNA for the CDR3 is TGTGCCAGTAGTACCACAGTAAGCGGGACCGGGGAGCTGTTTTTT. Its translation is CASSTTVSGTGELFF.

The sample holds one count of this clone. The chain recombines TRBV7-3 with TRBJ2-5; 9 nucleotides match TRBD2. Per the germline V gene, CDR1 is SGHTA and CDR2 is FQGTGA. There are 14 residues in the CDR3. The trim removed 2 bases at V and 4 bases at J, leaving 2 bases unmatched. This CDR3 reads CASSLAGGPETQYF. CDR3 sequence (DNA): TGTGCCAGCAGCTTAGCGGGAGGGCCAGAGACCCAGTACTTC.

This chain uses TRBV2 with TRBJ1-1; 7 nucleotides match TRBD1. CDR1 is SNHLY, CDR2 FYNNEI, per germline. Unmatched junction bases numbered 10, after V lost 6 bases and J lost 3 bases. CDR3 length: 15 amino acids. Here the CDR3 DNA reads TGTGCCAGCAGAATATTCAGGGGGGGGGACACTGAAGCTTTCTTT. Translating gives CASRIFRGGDTEAFF.

This chain links TRBV28 with TRBJ2-2, with TRBD1 matching over 9 bases. The ends lost 3 bases at V and 3 bases at J; junction bases unmatched: 5. Germline loops: CDR1 MDHEN, CDR2 SYDVKM. This CDR3 has 16 amino acids. The CDR3 nucleotides are TGTGCCAGCAGTTTGGTGGGACAGGGCCACACCGGGGAGCTGTTTTTT. Translation gives CASSLVGQGHTGELFF.

The chain couples TRBV6-6 to TRBJ1-3; D gene ambiguous. Germline lookup yields CDR1 MNHNY and CDR2 SVGAGI (reference sequence). V lost 2 bases to trimming and J lost 0 bases, with 2 bases between them. The CDR3 length is 13 residues. The CDR3 bases are TGTGCCAGCAGTTACAGCTCTGGAAACACCATATATTTT. It codes for CASSYSSGNTIYF.

The CDR3 nucleotides read TGCGCCAGCAGGCCGGGACAGGGAAGAGACTCTGGAAACACCATATATTTT. Translation gives CASRPGQGRDSGNTIYF. The rearrangement links TRBV10-2 to TRBJ1-3; TRBD1 matches 9 bases. Germline V gene data show CDR1 as WSHSY and CDR2 as SAAADI. The CDR3 has 17 residues. J lost 0 bases, V lost 6 bases, and 9 bases had no gene match.